These 12 T cell receptor beta chains came from one sample sequenced in a study of shared clonotypes between healthy human individuals. Here immunoSEQ multiplex PCR was the method, and the copy in TCRdb shows in-frame clones only, minus some. The repertoire includes about 2,500,000 clones, roughly 92% of them detected once, and about 0.13% sits in the top ten. The sample taken for sequencing was naive CD4+ T cells sorted from blood. The subset: CD45RA+ positively selected. These receptors were obtained from a man aged 18 to 30 in good health.

The gene calls are TRBV15 and TRBJ2-5, with a weak D call TRBD2 (6 bases). This CDR3 has 14 amino acids. Germline CDR1 reads LNHNV; CDR2 reads YYDKDF (reference sequence). The ends were cut back, 3 bases at V and 0 bases at J, with 8 bases in the middle. CDR3 sequence (DNA): TGTGCCACCAGCAGGGGGGGATACCAAGAGACCCAGTACTTC. This codes for CATSRGGYQETQYF.

The chain has TRBV6-1 and TRBJ2-5, with D possibly TRBD1 on 6 matching bases. The CDR3 length is 13 residues. Germline loops: CDR1 MNHNS, CDR2 SASEGT. Trimming took 4 bases from V and 2 from J, leaving 8 bases between them. CDR3 sequence (DNA): TGTGCCAGCAGTGCAGGGGTTCAAGAGACCCAGTACTTC. Protein sequence: CASSAGVQETQYF.

V gene TRBV21-1 combines with J gene TRBJ2-6. TRBV21-1 is termed a pseudogene. This CDR3 is 20 amino acids long. As DNA, the CDR3 is TGTGCCAGCAGGGATTGGAAACAGGGACTCTCAGTCTCTGGGGCCAACGTCCTGACTTTC. It encodes CASRDWKQGLSVSGANVLTF.

The gene calls are TRBV6-6 and TRBJ1-1; 7 bases fit TRBD1. CDR1 MNHNY and CDR2 SVGAGI come from the germline V gene (reference sequence). The CDR3 has 13 residues. The junction had 13 bases not matched to a gene; V was cut back by 10 bases and J by 8 bases. The CDR3 here is CATSTGDVGEAFF. The CDR3 DNA reads TGTGCCACATCCACAGGGGACGTTGGGGAAGCTTTCTTT.

V usage is TRBV6-5 and J usage is TRBJ2-7, with 8 bases lining up with TRBD2. Germline lookup yields CDR1 MNHEY and CDR2 SVGAGI. This CDR3 has 14 residues. The junction had 15 bases not matched to a gene; V was cut back by 8 bases and J by 9 bases. The CDR3: CASSRTSLTGGQYF. CDR3 nucleotides: TGTGCCAGCTCCAGGACTAGCCTCACAGGAGGGCAGTACTTC.

The chain recombines TRBV29-1 with TRBJ1-1; a possible D gene is TRBD1 (6 bases). V gave up 1 base and J gave up 1 base, with 10 bases separating them. The CDR3 has 14 amino acids. Germline CDR1 is SQVTM and CDR2 is ANQGSEA. In nucleotides, the CDR3 is TGCAGCGTTGAAGCGAGACAGGCGAACACTGAAGCTTTCTTT. Protein sequence: CSVEARQANTEAFF.

V gene TRBV28 combines with J gene TRBJ2-7, with a tentative D call TRBD1 (7 bases). There are 17 residues in the CDR3. CDR1 and CDR2 (germline): MDHEN, SYDVKM. Trimming removed 5 bases from V and 3 bases from J, with 23 bases in between. CDR3 coding DNA: TGTGCCAGCAGTCCGGTGGGTGGTGCAGGGGGGTTCTACGAGCAGTACTTC. This codes for CASSPVGGAGGFYEQYF.

The rearrangement links TRBV10-1 to TRBJ1-1; 7 positions agree with TRBD1. The CDR3 is 14 residues long. Germline lookup yields CDR1 WNHNN and CDR2 SYGVQD (reference sequence). V trimming: 0 bases; J trimming: 4 bases; junction bases outside the gene matches: 2. The CDR3 DNA reads as TGCGCCAGCAGTGAGTCTGCAGGGGGCACTGAAGCTTTCTTT. Its protein product is CASSESAGGTEAFF.

The V gene is TRBV5-1, the J gene TRBJ1-4; D is unresolved. The V and J ends lost 5 bases and 5 bases respectively, with 16 bases between them. The CDR3 contains 15 residues. CDR1 is SGHRS, CDR2 YFSETQ, per germline. For the CDR3, the DNA is TGCGCCAGCAGGATCCGTAGGGATCTAAATGAAAAACTGTTTTTT. It is translated as CASRIRRDLNEKLFF.

The rearrangement joins TRBV5-1 to TRBJ2-7, with 13 bases that match TRBD2. Trimming at V came to 4 bases and at J to 0 bases, leaving 7 bases not matched to a gene. Per germline, CDR1 SGHRS and CDR2 YFSETQ. The CDR3 runs to 17 residues. CDR3 DNA: TGCGCCAGCAGCAGTAGACTAGCGGGGGGATTCTCCTACGAGCAGTACTTC. Translated: CASSSRLAGGFSYEQYF.

J is TRBJ1-2 and V is TRBV4-1; possible D gene TRBD1, 5 bases. Trimming cost V 3 bases and J 3 bases, with 17 bases left between them. Germline CDR1 MGHRA, CDR2 YSYEKL. The CDR3 is 16 residues long. CDR3 loop: CASSHEKQGGDYGYTF. The CDR3 DNA follows: TGCGCCAGCAGCCACGAAAAGCAGGGAGGGGACTATGGCTACACCTTC.

The V call is TRBV27, the J call TRBJ2-5, with TRBD2 identical over 9 bases. Germline-derived CDR1 and CDR2 are MNHEY and SMNVEV (reference sequence). The V segment lost 2 bases and the J segment 5 bases; nucleotides outside the gene matches: 12. This CDR3 region has 17 residues. CDR3 bases: TGTGCCAGCAGTTTACTCAGCGGGAGGTCCTCCCCGGAGACCCAGTACTTC. As protein: CASSLLSGRSSPETQYF.